This TCR beta chain was profiled in a study of graft-versus-host responses after intestinal transplantation. Worth noting for this clone: Its matching antigen is unknown.

This table comes from immunoSEQ multiplex PCR, and its TCRdb copy is limited to in-frame clones, with some not included. The sample includes tens of thousands of clones, about 89% of them seen just once. Trimming took 6 bases from V and 8 from J, leaving 10 bases between them. CDR1 DFQATT and CDR2 SNEGSKA come from the germline V gene (reference sequence). The CDR3 has 11 residues. Here the sequenced sample was unstimulated CD4+ T cells sorted from spleen or lymph node cells, taken before transplant. This TCR came from a human donor who was the organ donor for an intestinal transplant. This rearrangement joins TRBV20-1 to TRBJ1-4, with a possible D match to TRBD1 (5 bases). As DNA, the CDR3 is TGCAGTGCAGAAAAGGGGGAAAAACTGTTTTTT. Translating gives CSAEKGEKLFF.